Listed below are T cell receptor beta chains from one sample, sequenced in a study of Tregs in tolerant kidney transplant recipients. TCRdb's copy holds only in-frame clones and misses some; the assay was immunoSEQ multiplex PCR. The sample consists of roughly 99,000 clones, 80% to 95% of them appearing once. The sample consisted of CD4+ T cells from blood, taken before the transplant. Receptor source: a human donor who received a combined kidney and bone marrow transplant. Each CDR3 is given with its conserved first and last residue. The D gene is left open where the match is weak. Rows give clone size only sometimes, using once, few, many, or a class for an expanded clone.

clone size: -
J gene: TRBJ2-2
D gene: -
V gene: TRBV10-3
CDR3 protein: CAISDWAENTGELFF
CDR3 DNA: TGTGCCATCAGTGACTGGGCAGAGAACACCGGGGAGCTGTTTTTT

clone size: -
J gene: TRBJ2-3
D gene: TRBD1
V gene: TRBV11-3
CDR3 protein: CASSLTPRGYTQYF
CDR3 DNA: TGTGCCAGCAGCTTGACACCCAGGGGGTATACGCAGTATTTT

clone size: -
J gene: TRBJ2-1
D gene: TRBD2
V gene: TRBV7-3
CDR3 protein: CASSLGLAVYNEQFF
CDR3 DNA: TGTGCCAGCAGCTTAGGGCTAGCGGTATACAATGAGCAGTTCTTC

clone size: -
J gene: TRBJ1-5
D gene: -
V gene: TRBV30
CDR3 protein: CAWSASSNQPQHF
CDR3 DNA: TGTGCCTGGAGTGCCAGTAGCAATCAGCCCCAGCATTTT

clone size: -
J gene: TRBJ1-2
D gene: TRBD1
V gene: TRBV2
CDR3 protein: CASSPDRGSGGYTF
CDR3 DNA: TGTGCCAGCAGTCCCGACAGGGGATCGGGCGGCTACACCTTC

clone size: -
J gene: TRBJ2-2
D gene: -
V gene: TRBV2
CDR3 protein: CASSVTGSGELFF
CDR3 DNA: TGTGCCAGCAGCGTTACAGGCTCCGGGGAGCTGTTTTTT

clone size: once
J gene: TRBJ1-3
D gene: -
V gene: TRBV5-1
CDR3 protein: CASSPRHSGNTIYF
CDR3 DNA: TGCGCCAGCAGCCCGAGGCATTCTGGAAACACCATATATTTT

clone size: -
J gene: TRBJ2-6
D gene: -
V gene: TRBV27
CDR3 protein: CASSTTQGVSSSGANVLTF
CDR3 DNA: TGTGCCAGCAGTACCACACAGGGCGTGTCGTCCTCTGGGGCCAACGTCCTGACTTTC

clone size: few
J gene: TRBJ2-1
D gene: -
V gene: TRBV7-3
CDR3 protein: CASSQKSSYNEQFF
CDR3 DNA: TGTGCCAGCAGTCAAAAGAGCTCCTACAATGAGCAGTTCTTC

clone size: -
J gene: TRBJ2-2
D gene: -
V gene: TRBV7-9
CDR3 protein: CASSSFPEDTGELFF
CDR3 DNA: TGTGCCAGCAGCTCTTTTCCAGAGGACACCGGGGAGCTGTTTTTT

clone size: -
J gene: TRBJ2-3
D gene: TRBD2
V gene: TRBV2
CDR3 protein: CASREIAGSDTQYF
CDR3 DNA: TGTGCCAGCAGGGAAATAGCGGGTTCAGATACGCAGTATTTT

clone size: -
J gene: TRBJ2-7
D gene: TRBD1
V gene: TRBV11-1
CDR3 protein: CASSRDSLNYEQYF
CDR3 DNA: TGTGCCAGCAGCCGGGACAGCCTCAACTACGAGCAGTACTTC

clone size: -
J gene: TRBJ2-1
D gene: TRBD2
V gene: TRBV25-1
CDR3 protein: CASSKIRTSGVNEQFF
CDR3 DNA: TGTGCCAGCAGTAAGATTCGGACTAGCGGGGTAAATGAGCAGTTCTTC

clone size: -
J gene: TRBJ1-1
D gene: TRBD1
V gene: TRBV9
CDR3 protein: CASSPRTGSTEAFF
CDR3 DNA: TGTGCCAGCAGCCCGCGGACAGGTAGCACTGAAGCTTTCTTT

clone size: -
J gene: TRBJ2-7
D gene: -
V gene: TRBV15
CDR3 protein: CATSRDRFYEQYF
CDR3 DNA: TGTGCCACCAGCAGAGACAGGTTCTACGAGCAGTACTTC

clone size: -
J gene: TRBJ1-1
D gene: -
V gene: TRBV7-2
CDR3 protein: CASSLFPTVRVLNTEAFF
CDR3 DNA: TGTGCCAGCAGCTTATTTCCTACGGTCCGGGTCCTTAACACTGAAGCTTTCTTT

clone size: -
J gene: TRBJ2-3
D gene: TRBD2
V gene: TRBV2
CDR3 protein: CASIGGGITDTQYF
CDR3 DNA: TGTGCCAGCATAGGCGGGGGGATCACAGATACGCAGTATTTT

clone size: -
J gene: TRBJ2-5
D gene: -
V gene: TRBV23-1
CDR3 protein: CASPYGGQGGEGETQYF
CDR3 DNA: TGCGCCAGCCCCTATGGCGGGCAGGGCGGGGAAGGAGAGACCCAGTACTTC

clone size: -
J gene: TRBJ2-3
D gene: TRBD1
V gene: TRBV18
CDR3 protein: CASSPSLFRQGSDTQYF
CDR3 DNA: TGTGCCAGCTCACCTTCATTATTCCGACAGGGGTCAGATACGCAGTATTTT

clone size: -
J gene: TRBJ1-4
D gene: TRBD1
V gene: TRBV7-9
CDR3 protein: CASSPPEVTGVEKLFF
CDR3 DNA: TGTGCCAGCAGCCCCCCGGAGGTGACAGGGGTTGAAAAACTGTTTTTT

clone size: -
J gene: TRBJ2-5
D gene: -
V gene: TRBV6-5
CDR3 protein: CASSPQFEATQYF
CDR3 DNA: TGTGCCAGCAGTCCCCAATTTGAGGCGACCCAGTACTTC

clone size: -
J gene: TRBJ2-7
D gene: TRBD2
V gene: TRBV5-4
CDR3 protein: CASSLTSGSNEQYF
CDR3 DNA: TGTGCCAGCAGCTTGACTAGCGGGAGCAACGAGCAGTACTTC

clone size: -
J gene: TRBJ2-7
D gene: -
V gene: TRBV7-2
CDR3 protein: CASSLRGLGYEQYF
CDR3 DNA: TGTGCCAGCAGCTTAAGAGGGCTCGGCTACGAGCAGTACTTC

clone size: -
J gene: TRBJ2-7
D gene: TRBD2
V gene: TRBV30
CDR3 protein: CAWTLPGILAAGASIEQYF
CDR3 DNA: TGTGCCTGGACCCTGCCGGGGATACTGGCAGCGGGAGCCTCCATCGAGCAGTACTTC

clone size: -
J gene: TRBJ2-2
D gene: TRBD2
V gene: TRBV10-3
CDR3 protein: CATPVAGETGELFF
CDR3 DNA: TGTGCCACCCCAGTAGCGGGAGAGACCGGGGAGCTGTTTTTT

clone size: -
J gene: TRBJ2-7
D gene: -
V gene: TRBV9
CDR3 protein: CASSVGGGGQQYF
CDR3 DNA: TGTGCCAGCAGCGTAGGAGGAGGGGGCCAGCAGTACTTC

clone size: -
J gene: TRBJ2-3
D gene: -
V gene: TRBV7-3
CDR3 protein: CASSSQGGGDTQYF
CDR3 DNA: TGTGCCAGCAGCTCTCAGGGGGGCGGAGATACGCAGTATTTT

clone size: -
J gene: TRBJ2-1
D gene: TRBD2
V gene: TRBV12-5
CDR3 protein: CASGLVGAGGFEQFF
CDR3 DNA: TGTGCTAGTGGTTTGGTGGGGGCGGGGGGCTTTGAGCAGTTCTTC

clone size: few
J gene: TRBJ2-7
D gene: TRBD2
V gene: TRBV10-3
CDR3 protein: CAIRPVASGRRDEQYF
CDR3 DNA: TGTGCCATCAGACCCGTAGCTAGCGGGAGGAGAGACGAGCAGTACTTC

clone size: -
J gene: TRBJ1-3
D gene: -
V gene: TRBV19
CDR3 protein: CASSMSDSGNTIYF
CDR3 DNA: TGTGCCAGTAGTATGAGTGACTCTGGAAACACCATATATTTT

clone size: -
J gene: TRBJ2-7
D gene: -
V gene: TRBV5-1
CDR3 protein: CASSLAGSSAYEQYF
CDR3 DNA: TGCGCCAGCAGCTTGGCCGGATCTAGCGCTTACGAGCAGTACTTC

clone size: -
J gene: TRBJ1-1
D gene: TRBD1
V gene: TRBV6-6
CDR3 protein: CASSYSRTGRNTEAFF
CDR3 DNA: TGTGCCAGCAGTTACTCCAGGACAGGTCGAAACACTGAAGCTTTCTTT

clone size: once
J gene: TRBJ2-1
D gene: TRBD2
V gene: TRBV5-1
CDR3 protein: CASKGLAGNEQFF
CDR3 DNA: TGCGCCAGCAAGGGACTAGCCGGCAATGAGCAGTTCTTC

clone size: -
J gene: TRBJ1-6
D gene: -
V gene: TRBV6-9
CDR3 protein: CASTILRRYNSPLHF
CDR3 DNA: TGTGCCAGCACTATTTTACGGAGGTATAATTCACCCCTCCACTTT

clone size: -
J gene: TRBJ2-3
D gene: TRBD2
V gene: TRBV4-3
CDR3 protein: CASSQDLAGADTQYF
CDR3 DNA: TGCGCCAGCAGCCAAGATCTAGCGGGAGCGGATACGCAGTATTTT

clone size: -
J gene: TRBJ2-5
D gene: TRBD1
V gene: TRBV18
CDR3 protein: CASSPGQGVVETQYF
CDR3 DNA: TGTGCCAGCTCGCCTGGACAGGGTGTGGTAGAGACCCAGTACTTC

clone size: once
J gene: TRBJ1-1
D gene: -
V gene: TRBV12-2
CDR3 protein: CASRLAGGHLNTEAFF
CDR3 DNA: TGTGCAAGTCGCTTAGCGGGGGGGCACTTGAACACTGAAGCTTTCTTT

clone size: -
J gene: TRBJ1-1
D gene: -
V gene: TRBV21-1
CDR3 protein: CASRVGNRKNTEAFF
CDR3 DNA: TGTGCCAGCAGGGTCGGGAACCGAAAGAACACTGAAGCTTTCTTT

clone size: -
J gene: TRBJ1-3
D gene: -
V gene: TRBV11-2
CDR3 protein: CASSSPPPHSGNTIYF
CDR3 DNA: TGTGCCAGCAGCTCACCCCCTCCACACAGTGGAAACACCATATATTTT

clone size: -
J gene: TRBJ2-1
D gene: TRBD2
V gene: TRBV5-4
CDR3 protein: CASSLWGAGAYNEQFF
CDR3 DNA: TGTGCCAGCAGCTTGTGGGGAGCGGGGGCCTACAATGAGCAGTTCTTC

clone size: -
J gene: TRBJ2-1
D gene: -
V gene: TRBV15
CDR3 protein: CATSRMGAGAYNEQFF
CDR3 DNA: TGTGCCACCAGCAGAATGGGGGCAGGGGCCTACAATGAGCAGTTCTTC

clone size: -
J gene: TRBJ1-1
D gene: -
V gene: TRBV5-1
CDR3 protein: CASSLFGGNTEAFF
CDR3 DNA: TGCGCCAGCAGCTTGTTCGGGGGGAACACTGAAGCTTTCTTT

clone size: -
J gene: TRBJ2-2
D gene: -
V gene: TRBV18
CDR3 protein: CASSPASGAGGTGELFF
CDR3 DNA: TGTGCCAGCTCACCAGCCTCCGGAGCCGGGGGCACCGGGGAGCTGTTTTTT

clone size: -
J gene: TRBJ2-5
D gene: -
V gene: TRBV7-2
CDR3 protein: CASSLVTGIQETQYF
CDR3 DNA: TGTGCCAGCAGCTTAGTCACAGGGATCCAAGAGACCCAGTACTTC

clone size: -
J gene: TRBJ1-6
D gene: -
V gene: TRBV5-6
CDR3 protein: CASSFLAASPYNSPLHF
CDR3 DNA: TGTGCCAGCAGCTTCTTGGCAGCGAGCCCCTATAATTCACCCCTCCACTTT

clone size: -
J gene: TRBJ2-7
D gene: -
V gene: TRBV18
CDR3 protein: CASSPRLQGYHEQYF
CDR3 DNA: TGTGCCAGCTCACCACGGCTCCAGGGATACCACGAGCAGTACTTC

clone size: -
J gene: TRBJ2-2
D gene: TRBD1
V gene: TRBV11-2
CDR3 protein: CASSFRQGTFGELFF
CDR3 DNA: TGTGCCAGCAGCTTTCGACAGGGGACGTTCGGGGAGCTGTTTTTT

clone size: -
J gene: TRBJ2-7
D gene: -
V gene: TRBV5-1
CDR3 protein: CASSFSGPSYEQYF
CDR3 DNA: TGCGCCAGCAGCTTCAGCGGACCCTCCTACGAGCAGTACTTC

clone size: -
J gene: TRBJ1-2
D gene: TRBD1
V gene: TRBV15
CDR3 protein: CATSGSGTGNYGYTF
CDR3 DNA: TGTGCCACCAGCGGGTCCGGGACAGGGAACTATGGCTACACCTTC

clone size: -
J gene: TRBJ2-6
D gene: -
V gene: TRBV6-6
CDR3 protein: CASRPRGSGANVLTF
CDR3 DNA: TGTGCCAGCCGTCCGAGGGGGTCTGGGGCCAACGTCCTGACTTTC